This note documents a single TCR beta chain sequence. The antigen remains undetermined. The data were obtained in a study of T cell responses to AZD1222 COVID-19 vaccine. The study's findings and limits: The breadth and depth of Spike-specific TCRs increased once two AZD1222 doses had been given.

Produced via immunoSEQ multiplex PCR; TCRdb's table is partial and in-frame only. The repertoire includes some 130,000 clones, approximately 90% of them detected once, and 1.1% sits in the top ten. The source material was peripheral blood, sampled 28 days after the second AZD1222 dose. The TCR sequence derives from an adult who received the AZD1222 COVID-19 vaccine.

The CDR3 sequence: CASSQIPGDQPRHF. In DNA form, the CDR3 reads TGTGCCAGCAGCCAAATACCGGGGGATCAGCCACGGCATTTT. The chain is built from TRBV4-2 and TRBJ1-5, with a tentative D call TRBD1 (5 bases). The length of the CDR3 is 14 residues. Trimming shortened V by 2 bases and J by 15 bases, and 20 bases separated the two germline ends. Germline loops: CDR1 LGHNA, CDR2 YNFKEQ.